Presented here are 14 T cell receptor beta chains from one specimen sequenced in a study of shared clonotypes between healthy human individuals. The method was immunoSEQ multiplex PCR; TCRdb's version includes in-frame clones alone and lacks a portion of them. The sample holds approximately 500,000 clones, roughly 80% seen once. Sequenced sample: PBMCs. These receptors were taken from a woman aged 40-49 years in good health. Some clones in this sample may be carry-over from other donors' samples.

On this clone itself: A far larger clone is one nucleotide away, so this likely arose from a read error. V usage is TRBV4-3 and J usage is TRBJ1-1; tentative D call: TRBD1 (6 bases). Germline assignment: CDR1 LGHNA and CDR2 YSLEER. This CDR3 is built from 14 residues. V gave up 1 base and J gave up 11 bases, with 17 bases separating them. CDR3 protein: CASSQGLDSQGAFF. CDR3 nucleotides: TGCGCCAGCAGCCAAGGCCTGGACAGCCAGGGGGCTTTCTTT.

The V gene is TRBV28, the J gene TRBJ2-1; 8 nucleotides line up with TRBD2. The V gene's germline CDR1 is MDHEN and CDR2 SYDVKM. The CDR3 is made up of 15 amino acids. Germline trimming cut 7 bases from V and 7 bases from J; bases unmatched to any gene: 12. Here the CDR3 reads CASIAAGGWANEQFF. The CDR3 DNA reads as TGTGCCAGCATCGCGGCGGGAGGTTGGGCTAATGAGCAGTTCTTC.

This chain links TRBV15 with TRBJ1-4; D uncertain. V was clipped by 0 bases and J by 11 bases, with 13 bases between them. CDR1 and CDR2 from the germline V gene are LNHNV and YYDKDF (reference sequence). CDR3 size: 14 residues. In nucleotides, the CDR3 is TGTGCCACCAGCAGAGATCAGGATGGAGGCAAACTGTTTTTT. Protein sequence: CATSRDQDGGKLFF.

This clone came up a few times. The gene calls are TRBV5-1 and TRBJ2-5, with D possibly being TRBD1 or TRBD2 (5 bases each). The end of the DNA aligns better with TRBJ2-7, so the J call may be wrong. The CDR3 extends over 13 amino acids. CDR1 and CDR2 (germline): SGHRS, YFSETQ. The chain's CDR3 is CASSRDRSYEQYF. The CDR3 DNA sequence: TGCGCCAGCAGCCGGGACCGCTCCTACGAGCAGTACTTC.

The CDR3 sequence: CSVGTIAGVAYEQYF. As DNA, the CDR3 is TGCAGCGTTGGAACCATAGCGGGAGTGGCCTACGAGCAGTACTTC. The chain joins TRBV29-1 to TRBJ2-7, with TRBD2 matching over 9 bases. Trimming cost V 4 bases and J 2 bases; bases outside gene matches: 9. The CDR3 has 15 residues. The germline CDR1 and CDR2 sequences are SQVTM and ANQGSEA.

The chain joins TRBV2 to TRBJ2-5, with D tentatively TRBD1 (6 bases). Germline V lookup: CDR1 SNHLY, CDR2 FYNNEI. This CDR3 contains 13 residues. Trimming removed 9 bases at V and 2 bases at J, with 13 bases between. The CDR3 region is CASVNTGQETQYF. The CDR3 region has the DNA TGTGCCAGTGTGAATACAGGGCAAGAGACCCAGTACTTC.

This clone has just a few counts. The chain carries TRBV7-6 and TRBJ2-7; either TRBD1 or TRBD2 may supply D (5 bases each). CDR3 length: 15 residues. V lost 0 bases to trimming and J lost 4 bases, with 13 bases between them. Germline V gene sequence: CDR1 SGHVS, CDR2 FNYEAQ. Here the CDR3 reads CASSLAGDPRYEQYF. CDR3 sequence (DNA): TGTGCCAGCAGCTTAGCGGGGGACCCCAGATACGAGCAGTACTTC. The full variable domain, in which reference TRBV7-6 and TRBJ2-7 provide the parts outside the CDR3, is GAGVSQSPRYKVTKRGQDVALRCDPISGHVSLYWYRQALGQGPEFLTYFNYEAQQDKSGLPNDRFSAERPEGSISTLTIQRTEQRDSAMYRCASSLAGDPRYEQYFGPGTRLTVT.

The chain recombines TRBV5-1 with TRBJ2-6; D is perhaps TRBD1 or TRBD2 (5 bases each). There are 16 residues in the CDR3. V dropped 4 bases and J dropped 3 bases, with 14 bases sitting between them. Per the germline V gene, CDR1 is SGHRS and CDR2 is YFSETQ. The CDR3 protein is CASSTGPPLGANVLTF. CDR3 nucleotides: TGCGCCAGCAGCACGGGACCTCCTCTTGGGGCCAACGTCCTGACTTTC. The entire variable domain, with the rest obtained from reference TRBV5-1 and TRBJ2-6, is as follows: KAGVTQTPRYLIKTRGQQVTLSCSPISGHRSVSWYQQTPGQGLQFLFEYFSETQRNKGNFPGRFSGRQFSNSRSEMNVSTLELGDSALYLCASSTGPPLGANVLTFGAGSRLTVL.

Concerning this clone itself: Sequence at one end of the junction differs from germline and may be a read error. The V call is TRBV14, the J call TRBJ2-7; D remains unclear. The CDR3 totals 14 residues. Per the germline V gene, CDR1 is SGHDN and CDR2 is FVKESK. The DNA of the CDR3 is TGTGCCAGCGGCCATGAATCCGGGTACTACGAGCAGTACTTC. This translates into CASGHESGYYEQYF.

The rearrangement uses TRBV7-3 and TRBJ2-1; 7 bases align to TRBD1. V dropped 2 bases and J dropped 11; count of bases not matched to a gene: 6. This CDR3 contains 13 residues. CDR1 SGHTA and CDR2 FQGTGA come from the germline V gene. CDR3 nucleotide sequence: TGTGCCAGCAGCTTAGAAGTGGGACAGAAGCAGTTCTTC. It specifies CASSLEVGQKQFF.

The rearrangement links TRBV11-2 to TRBJ2-2; 10 positions match TRBD2. Germline CDR1 SGHAT, CDR2 FQNNGV. The V gene end was trimmed by 5 bases and the J gene end by 6 bases; junction bases not matched to a gene: 12. CDR3 length: 17 residues. Here the CDR3 reads CASSGASAGGSAGELFF. The CDR3 nucleotides read TGTGCCAGCAGCGGAGCCTCAGCGGGAGGGAGCGCCGGGGAGCTGTTTTTT.

This chain links TRBV29-1 with TRBJ2-1, with 12 bases lining up with TRBD2. V lost 2 bases, J lost 7 bases, and 9 bases stayed unmatched. The V gene's germline CDR1 is SQVTM and CDR2 ANQGSEA. This CDR3 is 16 amino acids long. Here the CDR3 DNA reads TGCAGCGTTGAACGGACTAGCGGGATATTTAGGAATGAGCAGTTCTTC. Its translation: CSVERTSGIFRNEQFF.

The chain is built from TRBV19 and TRBJ2-2, with D unresolved. Germline CDR1 and CDR2: LNHDA and SQIVND (reference sequence). Trimming took 2 bases from V and 4 from J, leaving 8 bases between them. The CDR3 loop spans 14 amino acids. CDR3 coding DNA: TGTGCCAGTAGTATATCGTGGGGCACCGGGGAGCTGTTTTTT. Protein sequence: CASSISWGTGELFF.

Concerning this clone itself: A single base is all that separates this from a far larger clone, so a read error is likely. The chain links TRBV7-2 to TRBJ1-1; D gene unclear. Germline CDR1 SGHTA, CDR2 FQGNSA. Trimming cost V 6 bases and J 1 base, with 12 bases left between them. The CDR3 runs 14 residues. The CDR3: CASRRPTRNTEAFF. CDR3 bases: TGTGCCAGCAGGAGACCGACGAGGAACACTGAAGCTTTCTTT.